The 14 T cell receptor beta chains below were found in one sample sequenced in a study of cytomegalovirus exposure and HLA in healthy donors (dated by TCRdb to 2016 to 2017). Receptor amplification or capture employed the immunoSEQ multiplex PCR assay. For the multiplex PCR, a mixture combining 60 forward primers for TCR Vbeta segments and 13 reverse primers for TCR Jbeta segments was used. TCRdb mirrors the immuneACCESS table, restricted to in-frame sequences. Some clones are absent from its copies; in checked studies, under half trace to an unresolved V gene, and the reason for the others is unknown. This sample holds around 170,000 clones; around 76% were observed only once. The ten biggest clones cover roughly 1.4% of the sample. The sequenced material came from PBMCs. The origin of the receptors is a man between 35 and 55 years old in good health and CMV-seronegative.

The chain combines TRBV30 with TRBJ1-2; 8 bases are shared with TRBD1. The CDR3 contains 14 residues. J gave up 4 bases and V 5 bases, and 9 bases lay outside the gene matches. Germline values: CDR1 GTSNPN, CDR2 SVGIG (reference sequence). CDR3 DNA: TGTGCCTGGGGCAATGGACAGGGTTTCTATGGCTACACCTTC. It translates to CAWGNGQGFYGYTF.

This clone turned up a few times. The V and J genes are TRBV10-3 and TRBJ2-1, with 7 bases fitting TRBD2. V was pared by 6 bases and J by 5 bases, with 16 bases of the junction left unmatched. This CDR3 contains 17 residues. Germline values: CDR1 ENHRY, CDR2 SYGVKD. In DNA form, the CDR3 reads TGTGCCATCAGCGGTTTAGGCGGGAGTAACGTCCACAATGAGCAGTTCTTC. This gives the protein CAISGLGGSNVHNEQFF.

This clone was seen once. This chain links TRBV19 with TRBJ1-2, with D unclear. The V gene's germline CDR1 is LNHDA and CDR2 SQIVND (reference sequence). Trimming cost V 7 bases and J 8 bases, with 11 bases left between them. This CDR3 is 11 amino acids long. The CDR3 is CASTNRGGYTF. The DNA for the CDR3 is TGTGCCAGTACCAACCGGGGAGGCTACACCTTC.

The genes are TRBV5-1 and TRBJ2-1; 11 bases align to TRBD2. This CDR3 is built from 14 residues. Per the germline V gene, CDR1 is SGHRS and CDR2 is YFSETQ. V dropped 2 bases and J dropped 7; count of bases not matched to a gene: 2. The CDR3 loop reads CASSLLAGANEQFF. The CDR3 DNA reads TGCGCCAGCAGCTTACTAGCGGGAGCTAATGAGCAGTTCTTC.

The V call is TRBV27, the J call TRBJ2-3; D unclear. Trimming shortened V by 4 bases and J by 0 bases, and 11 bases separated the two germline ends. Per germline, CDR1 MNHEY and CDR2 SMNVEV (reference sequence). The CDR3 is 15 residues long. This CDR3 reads CASSSPLTSTDTQYF. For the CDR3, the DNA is TGTGCCAGCAGTTCCCCCTTGACTAGCACAGATACGCAGTATTTT.

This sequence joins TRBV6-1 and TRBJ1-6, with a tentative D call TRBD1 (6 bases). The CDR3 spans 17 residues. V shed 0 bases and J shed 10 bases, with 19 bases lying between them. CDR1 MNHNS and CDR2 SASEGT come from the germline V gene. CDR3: CASSEASPQGHGSPLHF. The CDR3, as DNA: TGTGCCAGCAGTGAAGCGAGCCCTCAGGGGCACGGGTCACCCCTCCACTTT.

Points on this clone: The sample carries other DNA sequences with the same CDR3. CDR3 protein: CSVVRGPNEQFF. The CDR3, as DNA: TGCAGCGTTGTAAGGGGGCCGAATGAGCAGTTCTTC. The V call is TRBV29-1, the J call TRBJ2-1; 7 bases fit TRBD1. With 4 bases clipped from V and 7 bases from J, the junction kept 4 bases outside the gene matches. This CDR3 has 12 residues. Germline V gene sequence: CDR1 SQVTM, CDR2 ANQGSEA.

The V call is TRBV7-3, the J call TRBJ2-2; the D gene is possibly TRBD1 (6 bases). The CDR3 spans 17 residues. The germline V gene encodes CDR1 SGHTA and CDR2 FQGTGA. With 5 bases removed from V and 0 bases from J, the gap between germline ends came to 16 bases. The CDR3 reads CASSRQASPSNTGELFF. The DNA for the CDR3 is TGTGCCAGCAGCCGACAGGCCTCTCCTTCGAACACCGGGGAGCTGTTTTTT.

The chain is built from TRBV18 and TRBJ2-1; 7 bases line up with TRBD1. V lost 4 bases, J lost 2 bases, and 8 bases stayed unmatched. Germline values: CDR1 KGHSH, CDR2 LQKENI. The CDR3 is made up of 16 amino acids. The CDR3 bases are TGTGCCAGCTCACTGAACTCGGGACAGACCTACAATGAGCAGTTCTTC. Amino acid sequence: CASSLNSGQTYNEQFF. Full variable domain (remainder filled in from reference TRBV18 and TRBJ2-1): NAGVMQNPRHLVRRRGQEARLRCSPMKGHSHVYWYRQLPEEGLKFMVYLQKENIIDESGMPKERFSAEFPKEGPSILRIQQVVRGDSAAYFCASSLNSGQTYNEQFFGPGTRLTVL.

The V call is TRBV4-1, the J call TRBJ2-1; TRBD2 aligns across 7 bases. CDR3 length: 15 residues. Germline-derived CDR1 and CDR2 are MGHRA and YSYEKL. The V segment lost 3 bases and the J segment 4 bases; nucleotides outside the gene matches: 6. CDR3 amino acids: CASSQGPGLYNEQFF. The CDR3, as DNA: TGCGCCAGCAGCCAGGGCCCGGGACTATACAATGAGCAGTTCTTC.

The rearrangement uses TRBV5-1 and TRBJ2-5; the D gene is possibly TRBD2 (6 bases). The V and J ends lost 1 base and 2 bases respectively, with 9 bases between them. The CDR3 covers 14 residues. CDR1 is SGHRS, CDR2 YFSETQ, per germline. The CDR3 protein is CASSLLGLQETQYF. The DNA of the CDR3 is TGCGCCAGCAGCTTGTTAGGACTACAAGAGACCCAGTACTTC. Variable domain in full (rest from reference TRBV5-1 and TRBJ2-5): KAGVTQTPRYLIKTRGQQVTLSCSPISGHRSVSWYQQTPGQGLQFLFEYFSETQRNKGNFPGRFSGRQFSNSRSEMNVSTLELGDSALYLCASSLLGLQETQYFGPGTRLLVL.

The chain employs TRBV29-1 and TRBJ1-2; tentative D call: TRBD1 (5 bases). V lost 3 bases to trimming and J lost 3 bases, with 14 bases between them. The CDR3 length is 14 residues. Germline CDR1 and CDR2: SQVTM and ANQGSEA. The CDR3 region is CSVDERGSHYGYTF. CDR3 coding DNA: TGCAGCGTTGACGAAAGGGGAAGTCACTATGGCTACACCTTC. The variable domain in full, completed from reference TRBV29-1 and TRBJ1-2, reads SAVISQKPSRDICQRGTSLTIQCQVDSQVTMMFWYRQQPGQSLTLIATANQGSEATYESGFVIDKFPISRPNLTFSTLTVSNMSPEDSSIYLCSVDERGSHYGYTFGSGTRLTVV.

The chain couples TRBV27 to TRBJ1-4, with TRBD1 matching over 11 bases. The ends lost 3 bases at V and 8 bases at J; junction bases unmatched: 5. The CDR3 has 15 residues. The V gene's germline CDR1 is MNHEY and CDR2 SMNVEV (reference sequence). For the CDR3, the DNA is TGTGCCAGCAGTTTTGGACAGGGGGCCGGGGAAAAACTGTTTTTT. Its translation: CASSFGQGAGEKLFF.

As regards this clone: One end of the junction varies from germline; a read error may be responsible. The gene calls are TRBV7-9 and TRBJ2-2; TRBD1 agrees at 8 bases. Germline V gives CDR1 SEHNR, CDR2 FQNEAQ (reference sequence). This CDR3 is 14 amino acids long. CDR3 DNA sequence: TGTTCCAGTGCTCCGGACAGGGCCACCGGGGAGCTGTTTTTT. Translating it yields CSSAPDRATGELFF.